This T cell receptor (beta chain) was captured by sequencing in a study of tumor-infiltrating lymphocytes in primary liver carcinoma. Study context: Tumors were stage T1-T3 N0M0, about 4 to 11 cm across.

TCR beta cDNA came from approximately 540 ng total RNA, primed with a constant-region primer. Employing slightly modified ARM-PCR, three nested multiplex PCR rounds were run, and these gave rise to the TCR beta libraries. TRBV1-TRBV30 forward and Cbeta reverse primers drove the first two roughly 11-cycle rounds. TCRdb called the multiplex PCR reads again in MiXCR, with one record for every CDR3 protein. The sample consists of fewer than 40,000 distinct CDR3 sequences, around 71% of them appearing once. Germline V lookup: CDR1 ENHRY, CDR2 SYGVKD. The V end was cut by 0 bases, the J end by 3 bases, with 6 bases between. The CDR3 runs to 14 residues. Broader study findings: Tumor region pairs showed greater overlap than either tumor-adjacent or tumor-blood pairs did. A small share of top clones, only about 7.5-24%, was found in all five tumor regions.

Co-extraction yielded RNA and DNA from around 20-30 mg of unsorted bulk tissue. Each of the tumor samples contained in excess of 75% viable tumor cells. A word on this clonotype: Its cognate antigen is unknown.

The sequencing input was liver tumor tissue from sampling region 3. Subset in this sample: tumor region T3, left-lateral pole. The TCR originated in a woman aged 25-40 years with primary liver carcinoma and hepatitis B virus infection. This sequence joins TRBV10-3 and TRBJ2-1; D not certain. CDR3 protein: CAISESLHYNEQFF. CDR3 DNA: TGTGCCATCAGTGAGTCTCTTCACTACAATGAGCAGTTCTTC.